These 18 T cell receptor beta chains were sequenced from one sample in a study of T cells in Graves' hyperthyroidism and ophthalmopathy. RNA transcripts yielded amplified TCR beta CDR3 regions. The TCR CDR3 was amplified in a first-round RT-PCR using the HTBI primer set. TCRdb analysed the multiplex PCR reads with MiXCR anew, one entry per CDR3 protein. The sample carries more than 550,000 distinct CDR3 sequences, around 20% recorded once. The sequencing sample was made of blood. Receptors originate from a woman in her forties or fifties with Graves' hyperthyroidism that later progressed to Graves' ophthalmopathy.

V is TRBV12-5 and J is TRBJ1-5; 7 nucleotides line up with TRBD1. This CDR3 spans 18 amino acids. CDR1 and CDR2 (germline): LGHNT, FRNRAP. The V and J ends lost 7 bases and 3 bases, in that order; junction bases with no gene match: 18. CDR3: CASVLQAGGKGNNQPQHF. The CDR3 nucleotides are TGTGCTAGTGTCTTGCAGGCAGGGGGGAAGGGGAACAATCAGCCCCAGCATTTT. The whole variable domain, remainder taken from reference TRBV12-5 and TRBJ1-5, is DARVTQTPRHKVTEMGQEVTMRCQPILGHNTVFWYRQTMMQGLELLAYFRNRAPLDDSGMPKDRFSAEMPDATLATLKIQPSEPRDSAVYFCASVLQAGGKGNNQPQHFGDGTRLSIL.

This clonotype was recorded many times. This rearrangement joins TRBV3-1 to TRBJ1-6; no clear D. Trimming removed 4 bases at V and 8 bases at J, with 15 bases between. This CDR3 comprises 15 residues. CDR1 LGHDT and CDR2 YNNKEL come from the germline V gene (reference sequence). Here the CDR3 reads CASSLGRRLDSPLHF. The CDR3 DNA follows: TGTGCCAGCAGCCTGGGCAGGCGGTTGGATTCACCCCTCCACTTT.

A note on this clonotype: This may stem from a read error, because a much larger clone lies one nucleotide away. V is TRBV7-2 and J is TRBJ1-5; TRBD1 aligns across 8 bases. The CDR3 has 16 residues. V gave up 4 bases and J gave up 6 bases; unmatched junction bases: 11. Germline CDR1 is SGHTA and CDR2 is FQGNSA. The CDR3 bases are TGTGCCAGCAGCTCATATTCGGACAGGGCGTCTCAGCCCCAGCATTTT. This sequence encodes CASSSYSDRASQPQHF.

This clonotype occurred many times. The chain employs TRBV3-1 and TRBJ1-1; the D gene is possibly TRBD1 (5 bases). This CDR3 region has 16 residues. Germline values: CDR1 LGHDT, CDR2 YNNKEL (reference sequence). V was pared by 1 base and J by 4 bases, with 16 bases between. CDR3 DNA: TGTGCCAGCAGCCAAGTTCCCCAGGGTGAGGGCACTGAAGCTTTCTTT. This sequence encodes CASSQVPQGEGTEAFF.

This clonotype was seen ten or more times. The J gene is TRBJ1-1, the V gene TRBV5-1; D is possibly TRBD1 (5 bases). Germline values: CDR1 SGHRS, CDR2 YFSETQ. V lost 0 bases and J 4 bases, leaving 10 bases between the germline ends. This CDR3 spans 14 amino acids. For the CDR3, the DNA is TGCGCCAGCAGCTTGGGCAGGGTAGCCACTGAAGCTTTCTTT. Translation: CASSLGRVATEAFF.

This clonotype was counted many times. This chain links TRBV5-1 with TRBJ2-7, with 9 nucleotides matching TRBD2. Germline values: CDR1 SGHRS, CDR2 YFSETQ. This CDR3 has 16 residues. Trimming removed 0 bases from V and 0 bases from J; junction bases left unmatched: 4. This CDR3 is CASSLGASGVSYEQYF. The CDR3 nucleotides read TGCGCCAGCAGCTTGGGGGCTAGCGGGGTCTCCTACGAGCAGTACTTC.

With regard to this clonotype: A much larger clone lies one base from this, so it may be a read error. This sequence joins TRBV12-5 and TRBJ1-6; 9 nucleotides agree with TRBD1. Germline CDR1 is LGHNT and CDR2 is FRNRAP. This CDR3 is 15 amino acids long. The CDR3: CASGNDRGVGSPPHF. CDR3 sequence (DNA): TGTGCTAGTGGGAACGACAGGGGGGTCGGGTCACCCCCCCACTTT.

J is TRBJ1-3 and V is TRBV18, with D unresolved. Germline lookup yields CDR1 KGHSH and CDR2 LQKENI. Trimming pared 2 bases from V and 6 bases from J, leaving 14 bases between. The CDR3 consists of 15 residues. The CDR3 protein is CASSPETGFLNTIYF. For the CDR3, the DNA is TGTGCCAGCTCACCAGAAACGGGATTTCTAAACACCATATATTTT. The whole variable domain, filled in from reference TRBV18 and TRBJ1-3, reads NAGVMQNPRHLVRRRGQEARLRCSPMKGHSHVYWYRQLPEEGLKFMVYLQKENIIDESGMPKERFSAEFPKEGPSILRIQQVVRGDSAAYFCASSPETGFLNTIYFGEGSWLTVV.

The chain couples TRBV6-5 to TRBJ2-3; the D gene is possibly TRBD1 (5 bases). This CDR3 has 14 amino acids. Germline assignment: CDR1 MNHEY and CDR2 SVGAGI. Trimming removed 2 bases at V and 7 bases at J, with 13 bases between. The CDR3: CASSYGQGANTQYF. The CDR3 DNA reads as TGTGCCAGCAGTTACGGGCAGGGCGCAAATACGCAGTATTTT.

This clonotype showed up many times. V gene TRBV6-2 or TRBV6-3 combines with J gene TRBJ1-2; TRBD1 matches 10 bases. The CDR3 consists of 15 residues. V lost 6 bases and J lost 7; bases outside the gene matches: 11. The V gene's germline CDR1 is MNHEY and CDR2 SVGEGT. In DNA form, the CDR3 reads TGTGCCAGCAGACGCGACAGGGGGCGGCATGGTGGCTACACCTTC. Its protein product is CASRRDRGRHGGYTF.

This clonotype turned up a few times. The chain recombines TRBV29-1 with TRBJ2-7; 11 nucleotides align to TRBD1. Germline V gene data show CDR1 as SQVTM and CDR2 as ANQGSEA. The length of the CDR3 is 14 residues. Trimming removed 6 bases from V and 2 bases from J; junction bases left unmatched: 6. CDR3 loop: CSVAPGQGAYEQYF. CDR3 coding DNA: TGCAGCGTCGCCCCGGGACAGGGGGCCTACGAGCAGTACTTC.

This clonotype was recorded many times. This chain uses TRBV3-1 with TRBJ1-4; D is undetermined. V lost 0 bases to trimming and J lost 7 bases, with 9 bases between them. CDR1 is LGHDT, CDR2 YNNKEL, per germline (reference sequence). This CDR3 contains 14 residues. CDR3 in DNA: TGTGCCAGCAGCCAAGAGAGGAGGAGTGAAAAACTGTTTTTT. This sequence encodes CASSQERRSEKLFF.

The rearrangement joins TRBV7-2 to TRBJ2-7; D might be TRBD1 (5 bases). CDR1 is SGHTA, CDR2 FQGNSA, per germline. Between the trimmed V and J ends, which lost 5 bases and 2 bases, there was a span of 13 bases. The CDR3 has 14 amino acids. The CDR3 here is CASSHLDSPYEQYF. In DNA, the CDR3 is TGTGCCAGCAGCCATCTAGACAGCCCCTACGAGCAGTACTTC.

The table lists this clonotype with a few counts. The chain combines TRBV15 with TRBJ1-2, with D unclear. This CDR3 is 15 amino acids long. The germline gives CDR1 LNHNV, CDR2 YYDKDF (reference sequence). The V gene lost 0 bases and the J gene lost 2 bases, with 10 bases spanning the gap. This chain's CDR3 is CATSRDLVANYGYTF. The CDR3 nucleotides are TGTGCCACCAGCAGAGATCTCGTCGCAAACTATGGCTACACCTTC.

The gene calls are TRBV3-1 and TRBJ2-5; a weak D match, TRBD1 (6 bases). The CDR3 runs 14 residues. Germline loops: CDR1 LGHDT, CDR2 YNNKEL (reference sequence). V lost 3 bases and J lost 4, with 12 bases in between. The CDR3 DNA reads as TGTGCCAGCAGCCAGGGGGCGAACGGAGAGACCCAGTACTTC. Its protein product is CASSQGANGETQYF.

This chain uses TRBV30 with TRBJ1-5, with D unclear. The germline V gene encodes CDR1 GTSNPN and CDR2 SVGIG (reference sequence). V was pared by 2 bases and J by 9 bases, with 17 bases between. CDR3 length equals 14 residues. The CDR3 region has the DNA TGTGCCTGGAGTCGGGTCCCAGAGGAACTGCCCCAGCATTTT. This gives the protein CAWSRVPEELPQHF.

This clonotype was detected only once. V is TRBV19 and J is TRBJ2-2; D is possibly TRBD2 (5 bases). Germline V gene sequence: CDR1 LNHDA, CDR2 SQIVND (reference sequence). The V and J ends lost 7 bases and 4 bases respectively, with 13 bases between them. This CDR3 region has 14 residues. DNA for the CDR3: TGTGCCAGTACCCTCGCGGGCGGCACCGGGGAGCTGTTTTTT. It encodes CASTLAGGTGELFF.

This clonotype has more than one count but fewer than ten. The CDR3 protein is CAISESQGSHEQYF. The CDR3 nucleotides read TGTGCCATCAGTGAGTCGCAGGGGTCCCACGAGCAGTACTTC. V usage is TRBV10-3 and J usage is TRBJ2-7; perhaps TRBD1 as D (6 bases). Trimming removed 0 bases from V and 5 bases from J, with 11 bases in between. Germline V gives CDR1 ENHRY, CDR2 SYGVKD. This CDR3 contains 14 residues.